This is a list of T cell receptor beta chains from one sample in a study of T-cell reconstitution after alpha-beta-depleted transplantation in children. Each CDR3 protein is one row after TCRdb ran MiXCR on the PCR reads. There are under 250,000 distinct CDR3 sequences in the sample; around a sixth occur only once, and just under 45% lies in the top ten. The sequencing used PBMCs, mostly from graft donor cells, collected 360 days after TCRalphabeta/CD19-depleted stem cell transplant. Receptors originate from a male patient between 2 and 15 years old who had a stem cell transplant for acute lymphoblastic leukemia, so the T cells may come from the graft donor. CDR3s include the opening cysteine and the closing phenylalanine or tryptophan. The D gene is left open where the match is weak. The listing skips clone size in some rows; elsewhere it reads once, few, many or a size class.

D gene	clone size	V gene	J gene	CDR3 protein	CDR3 DNA
TRBD1	few	TRBV20-1	TRBJ2-5	CSARLQGGEETQYF	TGCAGTGCTAGATTACAGGGGGGAGAAGAGACCCAGTACTTC
.	.	TRBV12-3/TRBV12-4	TRBJ1-6	CASSLRENNSPLHF	TGTGCCAGCAGTTTACGGGAGAATAATTCACCCCTCCACTTT
TRBD1	.	TRBV11-1	TRBJ1-2	CASSSGTGLIWYGYTF	TGTGCCAGCAGCTCGGGGACAGGGCTGATTTGGTATGGCTACACCTTC
.	.	TRBV10-1	TRBJ2-2	CASSARLTGELFF	TGCGCCAGCAGTGCCCGACTGACCGGGGAGCTGTTTTTT
.	few	TRBV5-1	TRBJ2-1	CASSLAGSFSVF	TGCGCCAGCAGCTTGGCTGGCAGTTTCTCCGTCTTC
.	.	TRBV7-8	TRBJ2-1	CASSLDPPGGPSYNEQFF	TGTGCCAGCAGCTTAGACCCCCCGGGGGGCCCCTCCTACAATGAGCAGTTCTTC
.	few	TRBV7-2	TRBJ2-7	CASSLGQSSYEQYF	TGTGCCAGCAGCTTGGGGCAGAGCTCCTACGAGCAGTACTTC
TRBD1	.	TRBV4-3	TRBJ2-1	CASSQETGDLYNEQFF	TGCGCCAGCAGCCAAGAGACAGGGGATCTCTACAATGAGCAGTTCTTC
.	few	TRBV11-2	TRBJ2-4	CASTPIRSSQSSKNIQYF	TGTGCCAGCACCCCCATCAGGAGTTCACAATCTTCCAAAAACATTCAGTACTTC
.	many	TRBV6-5	TRBJ2-3	CASSYQQGDTQYF	TGTGCCAGCAGTTACCAACAGGGCGATACGCAGTATTTT
.	few	TRBV7-7	TRBJ2-1	CASSSGGIYNEQFF	TGTGCTAGCAGCTCAGGGGGGATTTACAATGAGCAGTTCTTC